This T cell receptor (beta chain) originates from a study of blood T cell repertoires in COVID-19. Study as a whole: From T cells, B-cell-depleted T cells, or PBMCs came the material, which was cDNA or gDNA.

Germline V gives CDR1 SGHTA, CDR2 FQGTGA. The length of the CDR3 is 15 residues. V was cut by 5 bases and J by 3 bases, with 13 bases left in between. In the authors' methods: Counts of nucleated cells, estimated from reference gene primer amplification, were obtained. Sequencing was performed with immunoSEQ multiplex PCR; in TCRdb, only in-frame clones are kept and a portion is missing. The V and J calls and clone size were taken over from that table, and D and trimming were inferred from the DNA. This sample has about 120,000 clones, with around 74% found just once. V gene TRBV7-3 combines with J gene TRBJ1-4, with D tentatively TRBD1 (5 bases). The TCR sequence derives from a man aged 55-75 years with acute or convalescent COVID-19. Sequenced sample: peripheral blood. The CDR3 DNA is TGTGCCAGCAGCCTCCTAGCGGGACCTAATGAAAAACTGTTTTTT. Its protein is CASSLLAGPNEKLFF.